This T cell receptor beta chain appears in the sequencing data of a study of identical twins. Everyone who donated was a healthy Caucasian. V was trimmed by 0 bases and J by 2 bases, leaving 11 bases between them. The CDR3 is made up of 15 amino acids. The germline V gene encodes CDR1 DFQATT and CDR2 SNEGSKA (reference sequence). TCRdb re-called the 5' RACE reads through MiXCR, storing one row per CDR3 protein. Of under 250,000 distinct CDR3 sequences listed, approximately 7.3% are singletons. These records were also assigned to another study, of yellow fever vaccine responses in identical twins.

The TCR comes from a woman aged 18-30 years in good health. The sequenced sample consisted of CD8+ T cells sorted from blood. V usage is TRBV20-1 and J usage is TRBJ1-5, with D tentatively TRBD1 (6 bases). CDR3 loop: CSARDRRGGNQPQHF. The DNA for the CDR3 is TGCAGTGCTAGAGATAGGAGGGGGGGCAATCAGCCCCAGCATTTT.